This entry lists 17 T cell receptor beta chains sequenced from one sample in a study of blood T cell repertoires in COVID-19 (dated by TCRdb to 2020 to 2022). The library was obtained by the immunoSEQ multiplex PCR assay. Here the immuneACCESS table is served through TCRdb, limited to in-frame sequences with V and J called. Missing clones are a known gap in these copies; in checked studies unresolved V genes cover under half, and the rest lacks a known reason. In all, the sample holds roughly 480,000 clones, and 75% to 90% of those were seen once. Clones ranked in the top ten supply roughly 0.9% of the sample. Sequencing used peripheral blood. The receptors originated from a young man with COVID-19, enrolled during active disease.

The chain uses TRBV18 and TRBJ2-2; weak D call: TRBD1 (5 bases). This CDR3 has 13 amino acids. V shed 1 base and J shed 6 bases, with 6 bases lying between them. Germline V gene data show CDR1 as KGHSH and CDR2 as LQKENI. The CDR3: CASSPRTSGELFF. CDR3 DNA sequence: TGTGCCAGCTCACCACGGACATCCGGGGAGCTGTTTTTT.

The CDR3 sequence: CASSVASGGAPNEQFF. The CDR3 nucleotides are TGTGCCAGCAGCGTAGCTAGCGGGGGGGCTCCGAATGAGCAGTTCTTC. V gene TRBV9 combines with J gene TRBJ2-1, with 12 bases that match TRBD2. The CDR3 runs to 16 residues. V trimming: 0 bases; J trimming: 7 bases; junction bases outside the gene matches: 5. CDR1 SGDLS and CDR2 YYNGEE come from the germline V gene.

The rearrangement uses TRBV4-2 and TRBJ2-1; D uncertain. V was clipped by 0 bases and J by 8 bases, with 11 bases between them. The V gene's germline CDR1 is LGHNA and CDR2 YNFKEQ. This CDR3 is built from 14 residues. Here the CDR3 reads CASSQDPEHDEQFF. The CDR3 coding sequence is TGTGCCAGCAGCCAAGATCCCGAACACGATGAGCAGTTCTTC.

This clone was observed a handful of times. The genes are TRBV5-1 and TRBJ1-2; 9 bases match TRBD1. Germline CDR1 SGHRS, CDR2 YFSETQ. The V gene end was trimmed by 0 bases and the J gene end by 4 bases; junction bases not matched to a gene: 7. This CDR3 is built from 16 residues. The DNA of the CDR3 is TGCGCCAGCAGCTTGGAGAATCCGGGACAGGGCTATGGCTACACCTTC. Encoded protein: CASSLENPGQGYGYTF.

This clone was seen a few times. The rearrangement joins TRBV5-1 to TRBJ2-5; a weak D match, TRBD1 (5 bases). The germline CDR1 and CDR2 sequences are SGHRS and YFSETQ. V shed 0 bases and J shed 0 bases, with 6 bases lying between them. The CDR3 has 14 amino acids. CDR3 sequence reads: CASSLGQNQETQYF. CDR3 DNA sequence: TGCGCCAGCAGCTTGGGACAGAACCAAGAGACCCAGTACTTC. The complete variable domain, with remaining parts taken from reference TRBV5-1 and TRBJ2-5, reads KAGVTQTPRYLIKTRGQQVTLSCSPISGHRSVSWYQQTPGQGLQFLFEYFSETQRNKGNFPGRFSGRQFSNSRSEMNVSTLELGDSALYLCASSLGQNQETQYFGPGTRLLVL.

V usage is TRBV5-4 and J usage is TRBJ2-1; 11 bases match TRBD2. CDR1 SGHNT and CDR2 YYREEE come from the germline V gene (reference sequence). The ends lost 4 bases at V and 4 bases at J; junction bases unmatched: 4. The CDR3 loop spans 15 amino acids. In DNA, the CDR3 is TGTGCCAGCAGCCTACGGACTAGCGGGTACAATGAGCAGTTCTTC. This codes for CASSLRTSGYNEQFF. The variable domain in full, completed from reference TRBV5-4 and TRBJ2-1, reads ETGVTQSPTHLIKTRGQQVTLRCSSQSGHNTVSWYQQALGQGPQFIFQYYREEENGRGNFPPRFSGLQFPNYSSELNVNALELDDSALYLCASSLRTSGYNEQFFGPGTRLTVL.

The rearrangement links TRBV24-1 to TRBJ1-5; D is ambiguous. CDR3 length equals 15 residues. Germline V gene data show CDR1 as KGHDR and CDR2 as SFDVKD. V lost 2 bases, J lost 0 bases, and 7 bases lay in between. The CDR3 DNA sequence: TGTGCCACCAGTGATTCGCAGGTTAGCAATCAGCCCCAGCATTTT. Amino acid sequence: CATSDSQVSNQPQHF.

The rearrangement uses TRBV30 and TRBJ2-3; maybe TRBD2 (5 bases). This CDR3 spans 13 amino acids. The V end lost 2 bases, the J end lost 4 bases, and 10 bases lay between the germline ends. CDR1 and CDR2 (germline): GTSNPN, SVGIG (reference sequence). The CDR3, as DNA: TGTGCCTGGAGTAGAGGGCAGTCAGATACGCAGTATTTT. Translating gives CAWSRGQSDTQYF. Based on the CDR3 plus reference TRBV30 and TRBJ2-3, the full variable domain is SQTIHQWPATLVQPVGSPLSLECTVEGTSNPNLYWYRQAAGRGLQLLFYSVGIGQISSEVPQNLSASRPQDRQFILSSKKLLLSDSGFYLCAWSRGQSDTQYFGPGTRLTVL.

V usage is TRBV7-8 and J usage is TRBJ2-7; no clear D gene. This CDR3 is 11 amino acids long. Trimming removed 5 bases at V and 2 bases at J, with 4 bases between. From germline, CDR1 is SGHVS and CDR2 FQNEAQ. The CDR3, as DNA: TGTGCCAGCAGCCTCACCTACGAGCAGTACTTC. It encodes CASSLTYEQYF.

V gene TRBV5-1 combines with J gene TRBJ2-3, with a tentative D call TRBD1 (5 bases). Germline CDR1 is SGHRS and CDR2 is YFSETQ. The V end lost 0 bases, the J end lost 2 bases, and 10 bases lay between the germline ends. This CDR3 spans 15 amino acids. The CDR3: CASSLVRAATDTQYF. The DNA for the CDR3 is TGCGCCAGCAGCTTGGTCAGGGCAGCCACAGATACGCAGTATTTT.

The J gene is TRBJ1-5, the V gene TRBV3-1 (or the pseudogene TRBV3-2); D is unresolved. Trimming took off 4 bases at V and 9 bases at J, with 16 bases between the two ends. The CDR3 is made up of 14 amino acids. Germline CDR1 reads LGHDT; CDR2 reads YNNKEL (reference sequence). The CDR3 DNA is TGTGCCAGCAGCCCTTCGGTAGCCGTTGTGCCCCAGCATTTT. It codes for CASSPSVAVVPQHF.

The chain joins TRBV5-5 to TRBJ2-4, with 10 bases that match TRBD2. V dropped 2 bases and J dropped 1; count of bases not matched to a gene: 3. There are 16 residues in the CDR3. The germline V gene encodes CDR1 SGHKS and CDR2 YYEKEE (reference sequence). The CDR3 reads CASSFRLAGAKNIQYF. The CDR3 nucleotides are TGTGCCAGCAGCTTTCGACTAGCGGGCGCCAAAAACATTCAGTACTTC.

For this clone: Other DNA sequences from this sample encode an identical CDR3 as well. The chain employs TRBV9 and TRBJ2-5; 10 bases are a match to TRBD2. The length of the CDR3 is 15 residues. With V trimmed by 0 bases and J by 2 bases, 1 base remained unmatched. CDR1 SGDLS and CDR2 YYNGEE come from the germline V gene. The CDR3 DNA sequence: TGTGCCAGCAGCGTAGTTAGCGGGGGGCAAGAGACCCAGTACTTC. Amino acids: CASSVVSGGQETQYF.

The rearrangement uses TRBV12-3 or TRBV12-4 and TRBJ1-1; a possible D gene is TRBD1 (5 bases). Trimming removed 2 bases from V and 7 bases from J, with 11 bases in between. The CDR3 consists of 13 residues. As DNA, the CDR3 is TGTGCCAGCAGTTTATATGAAGGGGATGAAGCTTTCTTT. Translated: CASSLYEGDEAFF.

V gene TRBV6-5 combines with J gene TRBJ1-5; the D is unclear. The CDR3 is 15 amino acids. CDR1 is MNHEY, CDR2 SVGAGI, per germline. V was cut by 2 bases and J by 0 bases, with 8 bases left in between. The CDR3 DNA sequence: TGTGCCAGCAGTTACGAAGCTTCTAGCAATCAGCCCCAGCATTTT. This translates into CASSYEASSNQPQHF.

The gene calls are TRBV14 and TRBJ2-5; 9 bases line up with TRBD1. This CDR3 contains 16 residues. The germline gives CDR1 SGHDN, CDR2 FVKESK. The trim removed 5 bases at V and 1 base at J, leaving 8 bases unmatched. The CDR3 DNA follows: TGTGCCAGCAGCTCCCGGGACAGGGAATCCCAAGAGACCCAGTACTTC. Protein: CASSSRDRESQETQYF.

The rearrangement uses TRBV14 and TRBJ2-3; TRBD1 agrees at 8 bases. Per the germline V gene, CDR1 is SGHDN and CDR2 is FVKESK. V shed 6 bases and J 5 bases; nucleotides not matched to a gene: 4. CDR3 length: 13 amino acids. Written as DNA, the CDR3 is TGTGCCAGCAGGCGAACAGGGGGAGATACGCAGTATTTT. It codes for CASRRTGGDTQYF.